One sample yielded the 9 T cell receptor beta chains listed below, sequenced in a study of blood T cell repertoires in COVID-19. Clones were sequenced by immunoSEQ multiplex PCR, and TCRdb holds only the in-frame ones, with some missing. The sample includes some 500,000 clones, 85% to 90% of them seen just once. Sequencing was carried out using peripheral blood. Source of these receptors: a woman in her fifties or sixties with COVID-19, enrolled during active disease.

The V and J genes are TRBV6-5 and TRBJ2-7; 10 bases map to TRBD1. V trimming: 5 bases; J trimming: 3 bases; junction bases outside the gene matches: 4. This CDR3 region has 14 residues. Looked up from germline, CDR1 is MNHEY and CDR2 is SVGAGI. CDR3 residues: CASSPGTGDYEQYF. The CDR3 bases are TGTGCCAGCAGTCCTGGGACAGGGGACTACGAGCAGTACTTC.

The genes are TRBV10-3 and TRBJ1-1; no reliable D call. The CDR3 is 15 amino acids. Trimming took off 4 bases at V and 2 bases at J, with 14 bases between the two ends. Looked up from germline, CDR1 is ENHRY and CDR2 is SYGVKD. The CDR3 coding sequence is TGTGCCATCAGTGTTGGTAGACTCAGTAACACTGAAGCTTTCTTT. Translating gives CAISVGRLSNTEAFF.

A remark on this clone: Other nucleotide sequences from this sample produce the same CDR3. The CDR3 loop is CASRTSGGTDTQYF. DNA of the CDR3: TGTGCCAGCAGGACTAGCGGGGGGACGGATACGCAGTATTTT. The rearrangement joins TRBV2 to TRBJ2-3; TRBD2 aligns across 13 bases. The germline gives CDR1 SNHLY, CDR2 FYNNEI. The trim removed 6 bases at V and 6 bases at J, leaving 3 bases unmatched. This CDR3 region has 14 residues.

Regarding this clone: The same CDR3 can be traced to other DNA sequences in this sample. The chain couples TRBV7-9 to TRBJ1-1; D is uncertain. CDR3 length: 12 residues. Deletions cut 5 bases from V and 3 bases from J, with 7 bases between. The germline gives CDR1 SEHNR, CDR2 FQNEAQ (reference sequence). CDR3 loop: CASSPQYTEAFF. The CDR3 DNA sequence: TGTGCCAGCAGCCCACAGTACACTGAAGCTTTCTTT.

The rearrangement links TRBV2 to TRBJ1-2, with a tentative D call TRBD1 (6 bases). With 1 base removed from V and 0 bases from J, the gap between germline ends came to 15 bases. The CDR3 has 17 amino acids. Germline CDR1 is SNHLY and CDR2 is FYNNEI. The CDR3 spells CASSEGGRTDANYGYTF. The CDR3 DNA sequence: TGTGCCAGCAGTGAAGGGGGTCGGACAGACGCTAACTATGGCTACACCTTC. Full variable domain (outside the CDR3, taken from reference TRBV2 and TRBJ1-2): EPEVTQTPSHQVTQMGQEVILRCVPISNHLYFYWYRQILGQKVEFLVSFYNNEISEKSEIFDDQFSVERPDGSNFTLKIRSTKLEDSAMYFCASSEGGRTDANYGYTFGSGTRLTVV.

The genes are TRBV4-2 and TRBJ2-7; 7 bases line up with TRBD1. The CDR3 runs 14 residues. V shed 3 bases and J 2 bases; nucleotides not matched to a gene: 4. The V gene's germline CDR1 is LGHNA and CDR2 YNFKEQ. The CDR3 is CASSHRDRAYEQYF. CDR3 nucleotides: TGTGCCAGCAGCCACCGCGACAGGGCCTACGAGCAGTACTTC.

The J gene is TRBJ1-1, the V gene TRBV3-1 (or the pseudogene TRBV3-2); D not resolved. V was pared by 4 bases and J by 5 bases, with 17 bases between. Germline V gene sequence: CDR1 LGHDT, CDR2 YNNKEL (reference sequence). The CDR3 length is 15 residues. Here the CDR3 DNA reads TGTGCCAGCAGCCTATCCCGACGGGGAGGGACTGAAGCTTTCTTT. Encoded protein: CASSLSRRGGTEAFF.

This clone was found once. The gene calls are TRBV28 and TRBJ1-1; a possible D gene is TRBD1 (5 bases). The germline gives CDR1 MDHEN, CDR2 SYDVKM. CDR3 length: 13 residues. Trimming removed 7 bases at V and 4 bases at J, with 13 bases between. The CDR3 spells CASTTRGSTEAFF. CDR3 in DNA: TGTGCCAGCACCACAAGGGGTAGCACTGAAGCTTTCTTT.

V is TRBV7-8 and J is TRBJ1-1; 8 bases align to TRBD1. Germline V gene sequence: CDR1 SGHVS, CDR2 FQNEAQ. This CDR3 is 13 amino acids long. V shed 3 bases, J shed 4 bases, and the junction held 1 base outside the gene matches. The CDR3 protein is CASSFTGGTEAFF. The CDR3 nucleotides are TGTGCCAGCAGCTTTACAGGGGGCACTGAAGCTTTCTTT.